One and the same sample provided the 21 T cell receptor beta chains below, sequenced in a study of shared clonotypes between healthy human individuals. Naive CD8 cells were CD45RO-negative, positively selected for CCR7, excluding terminally differentiated effector memory CD45RA+ cells. TCRdb's table, derived via immunoSEQ multiplex PCR, lists solely in-frame clones and lacks some. In the table there are hundreds of thousands of clones, 96% of which are singletons. Material: naive CD8+ T cells sorted from blood. These TCRs come from a man aged 25 to 45 in good health.

The V call is TRBV5-1, the J call TRBJ2-3, with a tentative D call TRBD1 (5 bases). From germline, CDR1 is SGHRS and CDR2 YFSETQ. V was shortened by 0 bases and J by 2 bases, with 10 bases between the two germline ends. The CDR3 spans 15 residues. The CDR3 nucleotides read TGCGCCAGCAGCTTGGACAGGTCCCTCACAGATACGCAGTATTTT. It translates to CASSLDRSLTDTQYF.

The chain combines TRBV4-1 with TRBJ2-1; D is perhaps TRBD2 (6 bases). CDR1 is MGHRA, CDR2 YSYEKL, per germline. This CDR3 is built from 13 residues. With 1 base removed from V and 9 bases from J, the gap between germline ends came to 10 bases. DNA of the CDR3: TGCGCCAGCAGCCAAGTAGCGGAGGGTGAGCAGTTCTTC. Translated: CASSQVAEGEQFF.

This chain connects TRBV28 to TRBJ1-5, with D maybe TRBD1 (6 bases). Germline V gene lookup returns CDR1 MDHEN and CDR2 SYDVKM. V was cut by 1 base and J by 1 base, with 17 bases left in between. The length of the CDR3 is 18 residues. The DNA of the CDR3 is TGTGCCAGCAGTTTATTAGGTTTAGGGGGTGGAAGCAATCAGCCCCAGCATTTT. The encoded protein is CASSLLGLGGGSNQPQHF.

The chain combines TRBV6-6 with TRBJ2-7; D is undetermined. In germline, CDR1 is MNHNY, CDR2 SVGAGI (reference sequence). This CDR3 is built from 12 residues. Trimming left V 6 bases short and J 4 bases short, with 10 bases between. The CDR3 nucleotides read TGTGCCAGCAGCGAAGACGAGTACGAGCAGTACTTC. Its translation: CASSEDEYEQYF.

The rearrangement uses TRBV4-1 and TRBJ1-2; 9 positions agree with TRBD1. The germline gives CDR1 MGHRA, CDR2 YSYEKL. The CDR3 runs 16 residues. The V gene end was trimmed by 2 bases and the J gene end by 3 bases; junction bases not matched to a gene: 7. CDR3 DNA: TGCGCCAGCAGCCAAACTCCGGGACAGGGACACTATGGCTACACCTTC. Its translation: CASSQTPGQGHYGYTF.

The V gene is TRBV7-8, the J gene TRBJ2-5; 7 bases match TRBD1. The CDR3 is 17 residues long. The germline V gene encodes CDR1 SGHVS and CDR2 FQNEAQ. The V gene end was trimmed by 1 base and the J gene end by 7 bases; junction bases not matched to a gene: 15. This chain's CDR3 is CASSLDSRIRGLGTQYF. The CDR3 DNA sequence: TGTGCCAGCAGCTTAGATTCCCGGATCAGGGGGTTGGGGACCCAGTACTTC.

CDR3 DNA sequence: TGTGCCAGCAGCTCTACTAGCGGGAGTTCGGAGACCCAGTACTTC. It encodes CASSSTSGSSETQYF. The genes are TRBV2 and TRBJ2-5; TRBD2 matches at 11 bases. The CDR3 is 15 residues long. J lost 5 bases, V lost 6 bases, and 8 bases had no gene match. Germline CDR1 is SNHLY and CDR2 is FYNNEI.

To note about this clone: Other DNA sequences from this sample encode an identical CDR3 as well. The V gene is TRBV27, the J gene TRBJ2-7; D uncertain. Germline-derived CDR1 and CDR2 are MNHEY and SMNVEV (reference sequence). The CDR3 loop spans 13 amino acids. With 2 bases removed from V and 2 bases from J, the gap between germline ends came to 7 bases. CDR3 amino acids: CASSLRQTYEQYF. In nucleotides, the CDR3 is TGTGCCAGCAGTTTACGGCAAACCTACGAGCAGTACTTC.

The CDR3 nucleotides are TGCAGCGTTGGGGGGACAGGGTCTGATACGCAGTATTTT. Translating it yields CSVGGTGSDTQYF. The chain employs TRBV29-1 and TRBJ2-3; 9 bases line up with TRBD1. CDR3 length: 13 residues. Germline V gene sequence: CDR1 SQVTM, CDR2 ANQGSEA. Losses at the gene ends were 4 bases for V and 6 bases for J; bases not matched to a gene: 5.

Regarding this clone: The same CDR3 is also encoded by other DNA sequences in this sample. This sequence joins TRBV11-2 and TRBJ2-7; D remains unclear. This CDR3 region has 13 residues. The germline V gene has CDR1 SGHAT and CDR2 FQNNGV. V lost 1 base, J lost 1 base, and 5 bases lay in between. DNA for the CDR3: TGTGCCAGCAGCTTAGGGCGGTCCTACGAGCAGTACTTC. Translation: CASSLGRSYEQYF.

The J gene is TRBJ2-2, the V gene TRBV29-1, with 14 bases lining up with TRBD2. The CDR3 totals 17 residues. With 3 bases clipped from V and 5 bases from J, the junction kept 8 bases outside the gene matches. CDR1 and CDR2 from the germline V gene are SQVTM and ANQGSEA. CDR3 region: CSVDGGLAGVLTGELFF. The DNA of the CDR3 is TGCAGCGTTGATGGGGGACTAGCGGGAGTGTTAACCGGGGAGCTGTTTTTT.

The chain carries TRBV27 and TRBJ2-7, with TRBD1 matching 7 bases. Germline V gene data show CDR1 as MNHEY and CDR2 as SMNVEV (reference sequence). Trimming removed 4 bases from V and 1 base from J; junction bases left unmatched: 4. This CDR3 is 14 amino acids long. The CDR3, as DNA: TGTGCCAGCAGTTACACAGGGGCGTCCTACGAGCAGTACTTC. It encodes CASSYTGASYEQYF.

V and J are TRBV4-1 and TRBJ2-1; 11 bases are a match to TRBD2. The CDR3 totals 15 residues. CDR1 is MGHRA, CDR2 YSYEKL, per germline. Trimming removed 4 bases from V and 6 bases from J; junction bases left unmatched: 5. This CDR3 is CASSLLGLAVNEQFF. The DNA for the CDR3 is TGCGCCAGCAGCCTCCTGGGACTAGCGGTCAATGAGCAGTTCTTC.

The chain combines TRBV19 with TRBJ2-7; 8 nucleotides agree with TRBD2. This CDR3 region has 14 residues. The germline V gene has CDR1 LNHDA and CDR2 SQIVND (reference sequence). J was trimmed by 0 bases and V by 9 bases; bases with no gene match: 7. Written as DNA, the CDR3 is TGTGCCAGCGCCATAGCGGGGAGCTCCTACGAGCAGTACTTC. Translated: CASAIAGSSYEQYF.

This chain uses TRBV6-6 with TRBJ2-1, with D perhaps matching TRBD1 (7 bases). The V gene lost 7 bases and the J gene lost 10 bases, with 14 bases spanning the gap. The germline V gene has CDR1 MNHNY and CDR2 SVGAGI (reference sequence). The CDR3 loop spans 12 amino acids. Here the CDR3 DNA reads TGTGCCAGCATTAATCAGGGGGGCGAGCAGTTCTTC. It codes for CASINQGGEQFF.

This clone has a single count. This rearrangement joins TRBV19 to TRBJ1-5, with D perhaps matching TRBD1 (6 bases). Looked up from germline, CDR1 is LNHDA and CDR2 is SQIVND (reference sequence). CDR3 length equals 15 residues. The germline V and J ends were trimmed by 6 bases and 0 bases, with 12 bases remaining between them. The CDR3 DNA reads as TGTGCCAGTAGCCCAACGGACAGTAGCAATCAGCCCCAGCATTTT. Residues: CASSPTDSSNQPQHF.

The genes are TRBV5-6 and TRBJ1-1; D is unresolved. The CDR3 is 15 residues long. Germline V lookup: CDR1 SGHDT, CDR2 YYEEEE. The V end lost 5 bases, the J end lost 0 bases, and 14 bases lay between the germline ends. In DNA form, the CDR3 reads TGTGCCAGCAGGGCGATCAGAGACATGAACACTGAAGCTTTCTTT. Residues: CASRAIRDMNTEAFF.

This chain links TRBV27 with TRBJ2-3; D might be TRBD2 (6 bases). The CDR3 sequence is 14 residues long. In germline, CDR1 is MNHEY, CDR2 SMNVEV (reference sequence). Trimming removed 4 bases at V and 2 bases at J, with 10 bases between. CDR3 region: CASSYGGATDTQYF. The CDR3 nucleotides read TGTGCCAGCAGTTACGGGGGAGCCACAGATACGCAGTATTTT.

Remarks on this clone: This sample includes further DNA sequences coding for the same CDR3. The chain joins TRBV28 to TRBJ2-7; unclear D gene. The germline V gene encodes CDR1 MDHEN and CDR2 SYDVKM. The germline V and J ends were trimmed by 5 bases and 0 bases, with 8 bases remaining between them. CDR3 length: 13 amino acids. The CDR3 DNA sequence: TGTGCCAGCAGTCCGGGTCTCTCCTACGAGCAGTACTTC. Its protein product is CASSPGLSYEQYF.

CDR3 in DNA: TGTGCCACCGGGGACAGGGGCTACGAGCAGTACTTC. It is translated as CATGDRGYEQYF. The chain is built from TRBV27 and TRBJ2-7; the match to TRBD1 covers 10 bases. The CDR3 extends over 12 amino acids. With V trimmed by 10 bases and J by 3 bases, 3 bases remained unmatched. Germline loops: CDR1 MNHEY, CDR2 SMNVEV (reference sequence).

CDR3 amino acids: CASSQGGYYEQYF. The CDR3 bases are TGTGCCAGCAGCCAAGGGGGGTACTACGAGCAGTACTTC. The chain couples TRBV14 to TRBJ2-7, with D perhaps given as TRBD1 or TRBD2 (5 bases each). V was cut by 1 base and J by 3 bases, with 7 bases left in between. The CDR3 covers 13 residues. The germline V gene has CDR1 SGHDN and CDR2 FVKESK.